Listed here are 32 T cell receptor beta chains from one sample, sequenced in a study of blood T cell repertoires in COVID-19. The repertoire was sequenced with immunoSEQ multiplex PCR; TCRdb's copy has only in-frame clones and lacks some. The sample records 50,000 or so clones, roughly 78% being singletons. The source material was peripheral blood. All receptors derive from an older man with acute or convalescent COVID-19.

This chain connects TRBV12-3 or TRBV12-4 to TRBJ1-2, with D uncertain. Deletions cut 1 base from V and 4 bases from J, with 7 bases between. The CDR3 length is 13 residues. CDR3: CASSLGPIYGYTF. In nucleotides, the CDR3 is TGTGCCAGCAGTTTAGGGCCGATCTATGGCTACACCTTC.

The genes are TRBV27 and TRBJ1-6; maybe TRBD1 (6 bases). The CDR3 has 16 residues. Germline-derived CDR1 and CDR2 are MNHEY and SMNVEV (reference sequence). The V gene lost 5 bases and the J gene lost 9 bases, with 20 bases spanning the gap. The CDR3 protein is CASSRQSTGLTSPLHF. The CDR3 nucleotides are TGTGCCAGCAGTCGCCAGTCCACAGGGTTAACTTCACCCCTCCACTTT.

As concerns this clone: This could be a read error, since a much larger clone is one nucleotide away. This chain connects TRBV28 to TRBJ1-2; 7 nucleotides agree with TRBD1. Germline CDR1 and CDR2: MDHEN and SYDVKM. The CDR3 contains 12 residues. The J segment lost 2 bases and the V segment lost 7 bases, leaving 1 base of the junction unmatched. The CDR3, as DNA: TGTGCCAGCAAGACAGGGAACTATGGCTACACCTTC. Protein product: CASKTGNYGYTF.

The V and J genes are TRBV19 and TRBJ1-5, with 9 bases that match TRBD1. J gave up 6 bases and V 5 bases, and 11 bases lay outside the gene matches. The CDR3 is 16 residues long. The V gene's germline CDR1 is LNHDA and CDR2 SQIVND (reference sequence). The CDR3 is CASSDPGQGWTQPQHF. CDR3 DNA sequence: TGTGCCAGTAGTGATCCGGGACAGGGTTGGACTCAGCCCCAGCATTTT.

This clone showed up just once. The V and J genes are TRBV29-1 and TRBJ2-7; TRBD2 aligns across 12 bases. This CDR3 comprises 16 residues. Germline assignment: CDR1 SQVTM and CDR2 ANQGSEA. The V segment lost 3 bases and the J segment 0 bases; nucleotides outside the gene matches: 6. The CDR3 protein is CSVDGLAGYGSYEQYF. The DNA of the CDR3 is TGCAGCGTTGATGGACTAGCGGGATACGGCTCCTACGAGCAGTACTTC.

The CDR3 loop is CASSYGAVDGYTF. The DNA of the CDR3 is TGTGCCAGCAGTTACGGAGCCGTCGATGGCTACACCTTC. The chain uses TRBV6-5 and TRBJ1-2; D gene unclear. The V gene's germline CDR1 is MNHEY and CDR2 SVGAGI. The CDR3 sequence is 13 residues long. Trimming cost V 2 bases and J 6 bases, with 10 bases left between them.

This rearrangement joins TRBV6-4 to TRBJ1-1; 9 positions match TRBD1. Per the germline V gene, CDR1 is MRHNA and CDR2 is SNTAGT. This CDR3 contains 15 residues. After removal of 7 bases from V and 5 bases from J, the junction contained 11 bases not matched to a gene. The CDR3, as DNA: TGTGCCAGCAAAGCGGGACAGGGCGATGGTACTGAAGCTTTCTTT. Translated, it gives CASKAGQGDGTEAFF.

The rearrangement uses TRBV3-1 (or the pseudogene TRBV3-2) and TRBJ1-2, with TRBD1 as a possible D gene (5 bases). The ends were cut back, 4 bases at V and 5 bases at J, with 11 bases in the middle. Germline assignment: CDR1 LGHDT and CDR2 YNNKEL (reference sequence). The CDR3 is made up of 13 amino acids. The CDR3 here is CASSPHQGYGYTF. The CDR3 region has the DNA TGTGCCAGCAGCCCCCACCAGGGATATGGCTACACCTTC.

The chain employs TRBV6-2 or TRBV6-3 and TRBJ2-5; a weak D match, TRBD1 (5 bases). This CDR3 spans 14 amino acids. The ends were cut back, 6 bases at V and 5 bases at J, with 16 bases in the middle. CDR1 MNHEY and CDR2 SVGEGT come from the germline V gene. CDR3 residues: CASSNPGPQETQYF. The CDR3 coding sequence is TGTGCCAGCAGCAATCCAGGGCCGCAGGAGACCCAGTACTTC.

The V and J genes are TRBV12-3 or TRBV12-4 and TRBJ1-2; D not resolved. The CDR3 contains 9 residues. V dropped 7 bases and J dropped 8 bases, with 5 bases sitting between them. In DNA, the CDR3 is TGTGCCAGCAATGCGGGCTACACCTTC. The encoded protein is CASNAGYTF.

The chain recombines TRBV18 with TRBJ2-2; D may be TRBD2 (6 bases). Germline lookup yields CDR1 KGHSH and CDR2 LQKENI. V was pared by 2 bases and J by 4 bases, with 14 bases between. The CDR3 spans 16 residues. CDR3 in DNA: TGTGCCAGCTCACCAAGATCGGAGGGCCCCACCGGGGAGCTGTTTTTT. It encodes CASSPRSEGPTGELFF.

The CDR3 nucleotides are TGTGCCAGCAGGGGGCCTACCCAGCATTTT. This translates into CASRGPTQHF. The genes are TRBV6-5 and TRBJ1-5; weak D call: TRBD1 (5 bases). The CDR3 has 10 residues. V lost 6 bases, J lost 11 bases, and 8 bases lay in between. CDR1 is MNHEY and CDR2 is SVGAGI in the germline V gene.

The chain couples TRBV12-5 to TRBJ1-2, with 12 bases that match TRBD1. Looked up from germline, CDR1 is LGHNT and CDR2 is FRNRAP. This CDR3 comprises 16 residues. With V trimmed by 3 bases and J by 7 bases, 9 bases remained unmatched. The CDR3 protein is CASGFPMGQGAVGYTF. Here the CDR3 DNA reads TGTGCTAGTGGTTTTCCGATGGGACAGGGGGCGGTTGGCTACACCTTC.

This chain joins TRBV6-5 and TRBJ2-1; unclear D gene. Between the trimmed V and J ends, which lost 6 bases and 1 base, there was a span of 10 bases. The V gene's germline CDR1 is MNHEY and CDR2 SVGAGI. The CDR3 consists of 14 residues. The CDR3 reads CASSRIGSYNEQFF. The CDR3 DNA reads as TGTGCCAGCAGCCGGATCGGGTCCTACAATGAGCAGTTCTTC.

The V and J genes are TRBV18 and TRBJ2-7; the match to TRBD1 covers 9 bases. Germline CDR1 and CDR2: KGHSH and LQKENI. This CDR3 comprises 16 residues. The V and J ends lost 6 bases and 5 bases, in that order; junction bases with no gene match: 14. The chain's CDR3 is CASSPLGDRAINEQYF. The CDR3 DNA reads TGTGCCAGCTCGCCCCTCGGGGACAGGGCAATCAACGAGCAGTACTTC.

This chain uses TRBV4-1 with TRBJ1-4; D might be TRBD1 (5 bases). This CDR3 region has 16 residues. Germline CDR1 is MGHRA and CDR2 is YSYEKL. Trimming removed 1 base at V and 8 bases at J, with 17 bases between. This chain's CDR3 is CASSQVLPPGDEKLFF. CDR3 coding DNA: TGCGCCAGCAGCCAAGTTCTGCCCCCGGGGGACGAAAAACTGTTTTTT.

With respect to this clone: One end of the junction does not line up with germline, which may come from a read error. This chain joins TRBV7-7 and TRBJ2-3, with 9 bases fitting TRBD1. Germline V gives CDR1 SSHAT, CDR2 FNYEAQ (reference sequence). The CDR3 runs 15 residues. CDR3 sequence (DNA): TGTGCTAGCAGCCTCGACAGGGGGGACACAGATACGCAGTATTTT. As protein: CASSLDRGDTDTQYF.

V is TRBV4-3 and J is TRBJ2-7, with TRBD2 identical over 10 bases. In germline, CDR1 is LGHNA, CDR2 YSLEER. The V gene end was trimmed by 1 base and the J gene end by 2 bases; junction bases not matched to a gene: 11. This CDR3 has 18 amino acids. The CDR3 here is CASSQALGASGGPYEQYF. The CDR3 bases are TGCGCCAGCAGCCAAGCCCTAGGGGCTAGCGGGGGACCCTACGAGCAGTACTTC.

V usage is TRBV30 and J usage is TRBJ2-2, with 9 bases aligning to TRBD2. The V gene end was trimmed by 2 bases and the J gene end by 7 bases; junction bases not matched to a gene: 8. CDR1 and CDR2 (germline): GTSNPN, SVGIG (reference sequence). This CDR3 contains 15 residues. Written as DNA, the CDR3 is TGTGCCTGGAGTCCCGGAATAGCGGGAGTCGGGGAGCTGTTTTTT. This codes for CAWSPGIAGVGELFF.

The CDR3: CASSWGQGRGYTF. The CDR3 DNA reads as TGTGCCAGCAGCTGGGGACAGGGGAGAGGCTACACCTTC. The chain couples TRBV5-4 to TRBJ1-2, with TRBD1 matching over 10 bases. In germline, CDR1 is SGHNT, CDR2 YYREEE (reference sequence). The CDR3 is made up of 13 amino acids. The V segment lost 3 bases and the J segment 8 bases; nucleotides outside the gene matches: 4.

The CDR3 DNA reads TGCAGCGTTGAAGATCCGGTAGGGGTCACCGGGGAGCTGTTTTTT. This translates into CSVEDPVGVTGELFF. The V call is TRBV29-1, the J call TRBJ2-2; weak D call: TRBD1 (5 bases). This CDR3 region has 15 residues. V was pared by 0 bases and J by 4 bases, with 12 bases between. Germline-derived CDR1 and CDR2 are SQVTM and ANQGSEA.

This clone was detected a few times. The chain joins TRBV30 to TRBJ2-3; 11 nucleotides align to TRBD2. The V and J ends lost 3 bases and 2 bases, in that order; junction bases with no gene match: 7. CDR1 is GTSNPN and CDR2 is SVGIG in the germline V gene (reference sequence). This CDR3 comprises 16 residues. The CDR3: CAWSTFSGGATDTQYF. The CDR3 nucleotides are TGTGCCTGGAGCACTTTTAGCGGGGGGGCCACAGATACGCAGTATTTT.

This clone was recorded only once. This chain joins TRBV28 and TRBJ2-5, with D possibly matching TRBD2 (5 bases). This CDR3 has 15 amino acids. Germline assignment: CDR1 MDHEN and CDR2 SYDVKM. Trimming cost V 3 bases and J 9 bases, with 20 bases left between them. CDR3 sequence (DNA): TGTGCCAGCAGTTTTTTGGGTAGCGAAAGGTCGGCCCAGTACTTC. This encodes CASSFLGSERSAQYF.

This clone was seen a single time. This chain links TRBV11-1 with TRBJ2-5, with a tentative D call TRBD2 (6 bases). The CDR3 has 15 residues. V was shortened by 5 bases and J by 5 bases, with 18 bases between the two germline ends. Germline lookup yields CDR1 SGHAT and CDR2 FQDESV (reference sequence). This chain's CDR3 is CASSQALGGGETQYF. The CDR3 DNA reads as TGTGCCAGCAGCCAAGCCTTGGGAGGCGGGGAGACCCAGTACTTC.

The rearrangement uses TRBV6-5 and TRBJ1-1, with TRBD1 as a possible D gene (6 bases). The germline CDR1 and CDR2 sequences are MNHEY and SVGAGI. The CDR3 covers 15 residues. V dropped 2 bases and J dropped 2 bases, with 12 bases sitting between them. CDR3 protein: CASSYMPGQNTEAFF. The CDR3, as DNA: TGTGCCAGCAGTTACATGCCGGGACAAAACACTGAAGCTTTCTTT.

The gene calls are TRBV29-1 and TRBJ2-5; D may be TRBD2 (5 bases). The V gene lost 3 bases and the J gene lost 2 bases, with 10 bases spanning the gap. CDR3 length equals 13 residues. The germline V gene has CDR1 SQVTM and CDR2 ANQGSEA. The CDR3, as DNA: TGCAGCGTTGACGGGGAAGATCAAGAGACCCAGTACTTC. Translating gives CSVDGEDQETQYF.

The CDR3 reads CASSLIRRTSGRGGSNEQFF. As DNA, the CDR3 is TGTGCCAGCAGCTTAATAAGGCGGACTAGCGGGAGGGGGGGCTCCAATGAGCAGTTCTTC. This sequence joins TRBV7-6 and TRBJ2-1; 15 bases align to TRBD2. The CDR3 has 20 amino acids. Germline trimming cut 2 bases from V and 6 bases from J; bases unmatched to any gene: 14. Germline V gives CDR1 SGHVS, CDR2 FNYEAQ.

The V gene is TRBV25-1, the J gene TRBJ2-5, with TRBD1 matching over 7 bases. Per the germline V gene, CDR1 is MGHDK and CDR2 is SYGVNS. CDR3 length: 12 amino acids. Germline trimming cut 6 bases from V and 4 bases from J; bases unmatched to any gene: 2. The CDR3 reads CASRTGVETQYF. The CDR3 DNA is TGTGCCAGCAGAACAGGGGTAGAGACCCAGTACTTC. The full variable domain, completed using reference TRBV25-1 and TRBJ2-5, is EADIYQTPRYLVIGTGKKITLECSQTMGHDKMYWYQQDPGMELHLIHYSYGVNSTEKGDLSSESTVSRIRTEHFPLTLESARPSHTSQYLCASRTGVETQYFGPGTRLLVL.

This clone turned up a few times. The chain links TRBV7-9 to TRBJ2-5; D possibly corresponds to TRBD2 (5 bases). Trimming removed 2 bases from V and 5 bases from J, with 12 bases in between. Per the germline V gene, CDR1 is SEHNR and CDR2 is FQNEAQ (reference sequence). The CDR3 extends over 14 amino acids. CDR3 in DNA: TGTGCCAGCAGCTTATTTCGGGGTGGCGAGACCCAGTACTTC. Translated, it gives CASSLFRGGETQYF.

This chain connects TRBV2 to TRBJ2-7; TRBD2 aligns across 7 bases. V shed 4 bases, J shed 5 bases, and the junction held 11 bases outside the gene matches. Germline CDR1 and CDR2: SNHLY and FYNNEI. The CDR3 covers 15 residues. CDR3 bases: TGTGCCAGCAGTGTCCCCGCAGCGGGAAATAACGAGCAGTACTTC. It specifies CASSVPAAGNNEQYF.

In this sample, this clone turned up a few times. The chain joins TRBV19 to TRBJ1-5; 10 bases align to TRBD1. The CDR3 has 16 residues. CDR1 is LNHDA, CDR2 SQIVND, per germline (reference sequence). V dropped 5 bases and J dropped 7; count of bases not matched to a gene: 11. CDR3 sequence (DNA): TGTGCCAGTAGTGTGCTCGGGACAGGGGTCGACCAGCCCCAGCATTTT. Encoded protein: CASSVLGTGVDQPQHF. The complete variable domain, with remaining parts taken from reference TRBV19 and TRBJ1-5, reads DGGITQSPKYLFRKEGQNVTLSCEQNLNHDAMYWYRQDPGQGLRLIYYSQIVNDFQKGDIAEGYSVSREKKESFPLTVTSAQKNPTAFYLCASSVLGTGVDQPQHFGDGTRLSIL.

The chain combines TRBV7-4 with TRBJ1-2; 8 bases align to TRBD1. V trimming: 5 bases; J trimming: 4 bases; junction bases outside the gene matches: 6. The CDR3 spans 14 residues. Germline lookup yields CDR1 SGHVT and CDR2 SQSDAQ. DNA for the CDR3: TGTGCCAGCAGCGGCGCAGGGGGCGGCTATGGCTACACCTTC. Protein: CASSGAGGGYGYTF.